These 5 T cell receptor beta chains originate from one sample sequenced in a study of blood T cells in healthy people across ages (dated by TCRdb to the mid-2010s). Library preparation used 5' RACE. The run used an Illumina HiSeq 2500. A second roughly 7 to 12 cycle PCR used a sample-barcoded 5' primer and a J-beta primer mix. TCRdb redid the processing of the public reads, applying fastp at Q25 and MiXCR, and retained in-frame beta chains. Entries are consolidated by CDR3 protein sequence, retaining the most common genes and DNA. The sample table shows about 1.4 million distinct CDR3 sequences, and approximately 59% are seen once. The leading ten clones occupy more than 6% of the sample. Sequenced material: blood. Receptor source: a man in his late teens or twenties in good health.

This chain uses TRBV7-8 with TRBJ1-6; D might be TRBD1 (5 bases). V was trimmed by 3 bases and J by 10 bases, leaving 10 bases between them. Per the germline V gene, CDR1 is SGHVS and CDR2 is FQNEAQ. The CDR3 sequence is 13 residues long. The CDR3 protein is CASSFWGRSPLHF. The CDR3 DNA is TGTGCCAGCAGCTTCTGGGGACGATCACCCCTCCACTTT.

A few counts support this clonotype. The rearrangement uses TRBV4-3 and TRBJ1-4, with D hard to call. There are 15 residues in the CDR3. The V and J ends lost 1 base and 8 bases respectively, with 14 bases between them. The germline V gene has CDR1 LGHNA and CDR2 YSLEER. In nucleotides, the CDR3 is TGCGCCAGCAGCCAAGTCGGCCGCCCACGGGAAAAACTGTTTTTT. This gives the protein CASSQVGRPREKLFF.

This clonotype was observed a single time. The rearrangement joins TRBV10-3 to TRBJ1-5, with a weak D call TRBD1 (6 bases). V was shortened by 3 bases and J by 2 bases, with 14 bases between the two germline ends. CDR1 and CDR2 from the germline V gene are ENHRY and SYGVKD. There are 16 residues in the CDR3. This CDR3 reads CAISDAGGAGNQPQHF. The CDR3 DNA reads TGTGCCATCAGTGATGCGGGGGGCGCGGGCAATCAGCCCCAGCATTTT.

This sequence joins TRBV6-1 and TRBJ1-5, with a possible D match to TRBD1 (5 bases). The CDR3 is made up of 15 amino acids. The germline V gene has CDR1 MNHNS and CDR2 SASEGT. Trimming removed 1 base at V and 3 bases at J, with 10 bases between. CDR3 protein: CASSEVTGTNQPQHF. The CDR3 nucleotides are TGTGCCAGCAGTGAAGTCACCGGGACCAATCAGCCCCAGCATTTT.

CDR3 residues: CAIGSRDEDEQFF. The CDR3 DNA reads TGTGCCATAGGCAGCCGGGATGAGGATGAGCAGTTCTTC. The genes are TRBV10-3 and TRBJ2-1; a possible D gene is TRBD2 (5 bases). The CDR3 length is 13 residues. CDR1 ENHRY and CDR2 SYGVKD come from the germline V gene. Trimming removed 9 bases from V and 8 bases from J, with 17 bases in between.